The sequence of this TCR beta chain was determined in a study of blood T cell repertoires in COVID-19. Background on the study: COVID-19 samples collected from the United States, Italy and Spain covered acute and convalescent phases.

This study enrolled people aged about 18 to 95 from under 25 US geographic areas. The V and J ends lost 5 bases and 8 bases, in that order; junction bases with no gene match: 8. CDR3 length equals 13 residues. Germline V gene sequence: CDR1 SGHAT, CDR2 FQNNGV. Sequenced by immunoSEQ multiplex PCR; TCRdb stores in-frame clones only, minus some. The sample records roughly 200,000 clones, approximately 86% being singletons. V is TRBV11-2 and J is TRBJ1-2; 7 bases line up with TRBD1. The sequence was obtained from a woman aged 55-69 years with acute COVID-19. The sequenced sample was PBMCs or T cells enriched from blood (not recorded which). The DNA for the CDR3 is TGTGCCAGCAGCCCCAACAGGGGCCAAGGCTACACCTTC. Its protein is CASSPNRGQGYTF.